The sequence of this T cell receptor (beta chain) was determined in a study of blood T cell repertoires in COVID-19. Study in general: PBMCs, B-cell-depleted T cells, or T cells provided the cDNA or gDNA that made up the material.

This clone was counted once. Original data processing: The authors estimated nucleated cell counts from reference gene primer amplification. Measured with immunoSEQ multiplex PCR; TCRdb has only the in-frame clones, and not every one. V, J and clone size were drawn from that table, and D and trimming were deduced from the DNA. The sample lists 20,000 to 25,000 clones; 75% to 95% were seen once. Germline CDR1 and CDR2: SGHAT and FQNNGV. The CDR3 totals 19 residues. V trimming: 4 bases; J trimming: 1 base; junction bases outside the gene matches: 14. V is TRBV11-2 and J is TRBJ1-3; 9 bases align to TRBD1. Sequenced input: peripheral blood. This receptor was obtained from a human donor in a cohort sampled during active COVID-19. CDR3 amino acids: CASSSTRDDRGRSGNTIYF. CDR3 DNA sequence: TGTGCCAGCAGCTCCACCCGAGACGACAGGGGGAGGTCTGGAAACACCATATATTTT.